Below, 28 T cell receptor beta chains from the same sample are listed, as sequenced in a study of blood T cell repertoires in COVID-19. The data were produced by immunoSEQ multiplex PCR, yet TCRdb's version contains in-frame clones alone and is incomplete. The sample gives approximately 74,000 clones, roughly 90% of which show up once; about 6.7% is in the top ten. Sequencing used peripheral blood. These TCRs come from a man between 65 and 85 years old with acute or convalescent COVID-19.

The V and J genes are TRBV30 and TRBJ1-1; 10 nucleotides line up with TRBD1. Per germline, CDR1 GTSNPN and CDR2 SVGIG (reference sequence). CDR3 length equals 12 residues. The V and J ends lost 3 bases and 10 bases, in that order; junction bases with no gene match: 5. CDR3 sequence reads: CAWRTGGPRAFF. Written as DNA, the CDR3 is TGTGCCTGGAGGACAGGGGGCCCGCGAGCTTTCTTT. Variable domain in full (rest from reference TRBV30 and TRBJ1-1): SQTIHQWPATLVQPVGSPLSLECTVEGTSNPNLYWYRQAAGRGLQLLFYSVGIGQISSEVPQNLSASRPQDRQFILSSKKLLLSDSGFYLCAWRTGGPRAFFGQGTRLTVV.

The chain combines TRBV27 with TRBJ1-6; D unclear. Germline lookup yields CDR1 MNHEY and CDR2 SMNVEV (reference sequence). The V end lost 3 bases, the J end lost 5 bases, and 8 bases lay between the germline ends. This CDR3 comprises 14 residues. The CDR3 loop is CASSFAQHNSPLHF. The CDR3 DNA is TGTGCCAGCAGTTTTGCACAGCATAATTCACCCCTCCACTTT.

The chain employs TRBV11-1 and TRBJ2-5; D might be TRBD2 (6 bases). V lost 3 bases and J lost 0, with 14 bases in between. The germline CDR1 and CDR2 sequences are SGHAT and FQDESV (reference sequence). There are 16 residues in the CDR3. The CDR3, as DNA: TGTGCCAGCAGCTTTATTTACGGCGGGGACCAAGAGACCCAGTACTTC. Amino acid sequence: CASSFIYGGDQETQYF.

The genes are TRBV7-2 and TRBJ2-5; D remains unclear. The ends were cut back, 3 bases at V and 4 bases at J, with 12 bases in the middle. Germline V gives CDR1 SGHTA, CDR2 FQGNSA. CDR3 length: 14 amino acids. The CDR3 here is CASSLSIGVETQYF. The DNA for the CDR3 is TGTGCCAGCAGCTTGAGCATCGGAGTAGAGACCCAGTACTTC.

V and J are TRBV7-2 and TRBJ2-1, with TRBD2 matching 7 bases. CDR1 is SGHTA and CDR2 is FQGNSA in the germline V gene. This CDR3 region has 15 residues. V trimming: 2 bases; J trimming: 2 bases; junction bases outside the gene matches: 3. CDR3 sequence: CASSLRREPYNEQFF. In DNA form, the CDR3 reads TGTGCCAGCAGCTTAAGGCGGGAGCCCTACAATGAGCAGTTCTTC.

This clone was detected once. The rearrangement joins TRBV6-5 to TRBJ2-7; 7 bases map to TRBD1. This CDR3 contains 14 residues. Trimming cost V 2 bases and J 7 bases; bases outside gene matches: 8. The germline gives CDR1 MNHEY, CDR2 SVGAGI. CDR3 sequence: CASSYPAGGEEQYF. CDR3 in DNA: TGTGCCAGCAGTTACCCAGCAGGGGGTGAAGAGCAGTACTTC.

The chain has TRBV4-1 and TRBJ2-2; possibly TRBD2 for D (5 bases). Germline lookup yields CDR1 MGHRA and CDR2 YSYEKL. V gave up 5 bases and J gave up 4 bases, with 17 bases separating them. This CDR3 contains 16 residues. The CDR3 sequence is CASSVGLARGTGELFF. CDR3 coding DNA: TGCGCCAGCAGCGTCGGGCTAGCACGGGGCACCGGGGAGCTGTTTTTT.

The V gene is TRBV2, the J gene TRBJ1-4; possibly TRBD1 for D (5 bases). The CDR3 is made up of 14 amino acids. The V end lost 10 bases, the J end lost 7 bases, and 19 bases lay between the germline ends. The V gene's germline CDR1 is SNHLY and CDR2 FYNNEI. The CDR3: CAILAMGPREKLFF. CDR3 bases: TGTGCCATCCTCGCCATGGGGCCTCGTGAAAAACTGTTTTTT.

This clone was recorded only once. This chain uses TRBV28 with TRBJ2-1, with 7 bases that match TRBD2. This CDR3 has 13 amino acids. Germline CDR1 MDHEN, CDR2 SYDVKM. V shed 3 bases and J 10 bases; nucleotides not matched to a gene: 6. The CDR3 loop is CASSFVTSEEQFF. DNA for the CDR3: TGTGCCAGCAGTTTTGTCACTAGCGAGGAGCAGTTCTTC.

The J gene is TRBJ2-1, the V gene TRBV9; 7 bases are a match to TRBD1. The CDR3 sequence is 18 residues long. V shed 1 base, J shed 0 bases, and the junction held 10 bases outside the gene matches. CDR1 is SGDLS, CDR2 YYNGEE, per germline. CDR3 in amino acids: CASSVTVRGGGSYNEQFF. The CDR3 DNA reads TGTGCCAGCAGCGTAACTGTCAGAGGGGGCGGCTCCTACAATGAGCAGTTCTTC.

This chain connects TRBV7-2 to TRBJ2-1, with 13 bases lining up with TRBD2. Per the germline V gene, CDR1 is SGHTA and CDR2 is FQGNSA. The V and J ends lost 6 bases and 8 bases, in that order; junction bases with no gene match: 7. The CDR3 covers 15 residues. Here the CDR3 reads CASRTGLAGEYEQFF. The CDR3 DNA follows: TGTGCCAGCAGAACAGGACTAGCGGGGGAATATGAGCAGTTCTTC.

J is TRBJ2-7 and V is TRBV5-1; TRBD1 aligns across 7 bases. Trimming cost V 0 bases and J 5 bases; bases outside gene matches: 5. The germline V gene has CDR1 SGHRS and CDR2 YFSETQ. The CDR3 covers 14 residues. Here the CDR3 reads CASSLGQGEHEQYF. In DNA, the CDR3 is TGCGCCAGCAGCTTGGGGCAGGGGGAGCACGAGCAGTACTTC.

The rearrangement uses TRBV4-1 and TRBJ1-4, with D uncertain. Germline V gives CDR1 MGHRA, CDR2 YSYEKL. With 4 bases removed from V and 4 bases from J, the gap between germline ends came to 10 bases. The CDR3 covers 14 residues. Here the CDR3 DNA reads TGCGCCAGCAGCCCGGACGGGGTTAATGAAAAACTGTTTTTT. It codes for CASSPDGVNEKLFF.

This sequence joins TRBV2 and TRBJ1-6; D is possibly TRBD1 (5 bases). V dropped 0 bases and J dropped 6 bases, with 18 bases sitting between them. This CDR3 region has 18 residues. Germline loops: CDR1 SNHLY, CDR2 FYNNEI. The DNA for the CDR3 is TGTGCCAGCAGTGAAGCGCTTCCGGGGGAATTTTTTAATTCACCCCTCCACTTT. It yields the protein CASSEALPGEFFNSPLHF.

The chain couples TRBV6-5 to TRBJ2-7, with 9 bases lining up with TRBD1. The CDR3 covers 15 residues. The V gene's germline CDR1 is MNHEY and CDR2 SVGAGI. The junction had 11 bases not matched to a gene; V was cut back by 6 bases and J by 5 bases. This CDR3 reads CASRRGQGGVNEQYF. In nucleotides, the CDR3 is TGTGCCAGCAGACGGGGACAGGGAGGTGTGAACGAGCAGTACTTC.

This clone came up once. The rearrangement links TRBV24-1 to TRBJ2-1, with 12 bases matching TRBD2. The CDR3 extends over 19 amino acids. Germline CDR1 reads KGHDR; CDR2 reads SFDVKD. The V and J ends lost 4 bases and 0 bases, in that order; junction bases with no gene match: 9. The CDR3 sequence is CATSDTGTSGLGSYNEQFF. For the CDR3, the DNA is TGTGCCACCAGTGACACCGGGACTAGCGGGTTAGGCTCCTACAATGAGCAGTTCTTC.

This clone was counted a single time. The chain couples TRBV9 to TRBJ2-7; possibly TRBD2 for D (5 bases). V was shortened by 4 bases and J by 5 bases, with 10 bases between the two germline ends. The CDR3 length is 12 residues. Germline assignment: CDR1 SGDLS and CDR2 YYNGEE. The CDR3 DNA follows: TGTGCCAGCAGCCTACTCGGGGACGAGCAGTACTTC. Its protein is CASSLLGDEQYF.

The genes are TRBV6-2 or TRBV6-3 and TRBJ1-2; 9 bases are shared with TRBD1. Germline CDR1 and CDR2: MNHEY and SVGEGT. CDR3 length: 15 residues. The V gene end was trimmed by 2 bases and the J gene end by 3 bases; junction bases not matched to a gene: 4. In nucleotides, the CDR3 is TGTGCCAGCAGTTACCAACAGGGGGCGGACTATGGCTACACCTTC. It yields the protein CASSYQQGADYGYTF.

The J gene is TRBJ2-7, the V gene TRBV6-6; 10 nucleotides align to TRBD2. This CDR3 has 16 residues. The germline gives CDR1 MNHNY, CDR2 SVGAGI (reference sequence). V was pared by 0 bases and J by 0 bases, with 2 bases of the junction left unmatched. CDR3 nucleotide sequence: TGTGCCAGCAGTTACTCGACTAGCGGGTACTCCTACGAGCAGTACTTC. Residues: CASSYSTSGYSYEQYF.

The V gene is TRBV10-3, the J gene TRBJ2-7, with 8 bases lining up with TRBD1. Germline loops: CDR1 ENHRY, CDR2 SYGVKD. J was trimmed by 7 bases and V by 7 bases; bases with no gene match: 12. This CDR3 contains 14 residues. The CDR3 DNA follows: TGTGCCATCACCGCGGACAGGGTCTTAGGAGAGCAGTACTTC. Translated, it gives CAITADRVLGEQYF.

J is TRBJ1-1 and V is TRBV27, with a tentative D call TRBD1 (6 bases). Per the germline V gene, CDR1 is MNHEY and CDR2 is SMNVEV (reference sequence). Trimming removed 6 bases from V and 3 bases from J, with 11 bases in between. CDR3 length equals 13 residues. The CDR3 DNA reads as TGTGCCAGCAGCCCCACAGGGTACACTGAAGCTTTCTTT. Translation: CASSPTGYTEAFF.

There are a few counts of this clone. This CDR3 reads CASSKGLAGTYEQYF. In nucleotides, the CDR3 is TGTGCCAGCAGTAAGGGACTAGCGGGGACCTACGAGCAGTACTTC. The V and J genes are TRBV28 and TRBJ2-7; 13 nucleotides line up with TRBD2. V shed 5 bases and J 2 bases; nucleotides not matched to a gene: 3. This CDR3 has 15 residues. CDR1 and CDR2 (germline): MDHEN, SYDVKM.

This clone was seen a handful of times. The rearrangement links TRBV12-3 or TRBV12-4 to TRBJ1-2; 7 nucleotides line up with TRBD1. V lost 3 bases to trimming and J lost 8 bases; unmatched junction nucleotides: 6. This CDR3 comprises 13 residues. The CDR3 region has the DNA TGTGCCAGCAGTTTTACAGGGGCCAGGGGCTACACCTTC. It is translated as CASSFTGARGYTF.

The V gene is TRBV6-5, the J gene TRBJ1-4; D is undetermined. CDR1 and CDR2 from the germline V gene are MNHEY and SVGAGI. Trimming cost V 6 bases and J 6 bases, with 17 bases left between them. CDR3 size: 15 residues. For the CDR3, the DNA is TGTGCCAGCAGCCGCACACCCGTTGCGGATGAAAAACTGTTTTTT. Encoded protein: CASSRTPVADEKLFF.

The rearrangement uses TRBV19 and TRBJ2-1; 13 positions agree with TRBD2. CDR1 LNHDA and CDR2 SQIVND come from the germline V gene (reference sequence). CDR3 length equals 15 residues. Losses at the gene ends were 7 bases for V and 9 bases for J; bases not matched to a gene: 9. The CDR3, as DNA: TGTGCCAGTAACTCACTAGCGGGGGGGCCCTCTGAGCAGTTCTTC. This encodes CASNSLAGGPSEQFF. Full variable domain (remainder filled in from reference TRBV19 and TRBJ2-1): DGGITQSPKYLFRKEGQNVTLSCEQNLNHDAMYWYRQDPGQGLRLIYYSQIVNDFQKGDIAEGYSVSREKKESFPLTVTSAQKNPTAFYLCASNSLAGGPSEQFFGPGTRLTVL.

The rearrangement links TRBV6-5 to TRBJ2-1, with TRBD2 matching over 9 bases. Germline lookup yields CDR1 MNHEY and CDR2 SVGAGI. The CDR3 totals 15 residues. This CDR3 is CAGGFGLAWGNEQFF. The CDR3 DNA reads TGTGCAGGGGGATTTGGACTAGCGTGGGGGAATGAGCAGTTCTTC.

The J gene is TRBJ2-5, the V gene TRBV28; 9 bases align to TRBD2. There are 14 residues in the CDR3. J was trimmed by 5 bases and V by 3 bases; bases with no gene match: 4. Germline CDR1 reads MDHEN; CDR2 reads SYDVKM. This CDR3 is CASSFYSGGETQYF. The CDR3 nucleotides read TGTGCCAGCAGTTTTTACAGCGGGGGGGAGACCCAGTACTTC. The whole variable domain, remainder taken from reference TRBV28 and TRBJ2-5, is DVKVTQSSRYLVKRTGEKVFLECVQDMDHENMFWYRQDPGLGLRLIYFSYDVKMKEKGDIPEGYSVSREKKERFSLILESASTNQTSMYLCASSFYSGGETQYFGPGTRLLVL.

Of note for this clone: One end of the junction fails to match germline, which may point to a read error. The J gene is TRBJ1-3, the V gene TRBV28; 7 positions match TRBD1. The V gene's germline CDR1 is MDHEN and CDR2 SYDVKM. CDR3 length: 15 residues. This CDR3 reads CASSLSPGQRNTIYF. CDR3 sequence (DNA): TGTGCCAGCAGCTTATCTCCGGGACAGAGAAACACCATATATTTT.